This T cell receptor beta chain was sequenced during a study of blood T cell repertoires in COVID-19. Generated by immunoSEQ multiplex PCR, the TCRdb table keeps only in-frame clones and is missing some. The sample has around 170,000 clones; around 90% are singletons. The clonotype was recovered from a woman aged 18-35 years who had recovered from COVID-19. Sequencing used PBMCs or T cells enriched from blood (not recorded which).

In DNA form, the CDR3 reads TGTGCCAGCAGCACGCAACAGGGAGCCTACGAGCAGTACTTC. It specifies CASSTQQGAYEQYF. V is TRBV7-2 and J is TRBJ2-7; TRBD1 might be the D (6 bases). The CDR3 is 14 residues long. Trimming removed 5 bases from V and 2 bases from J, with 13 bases in between. Germline lookup yields CDR1 SGHTA and CDR2 FQGNSA.